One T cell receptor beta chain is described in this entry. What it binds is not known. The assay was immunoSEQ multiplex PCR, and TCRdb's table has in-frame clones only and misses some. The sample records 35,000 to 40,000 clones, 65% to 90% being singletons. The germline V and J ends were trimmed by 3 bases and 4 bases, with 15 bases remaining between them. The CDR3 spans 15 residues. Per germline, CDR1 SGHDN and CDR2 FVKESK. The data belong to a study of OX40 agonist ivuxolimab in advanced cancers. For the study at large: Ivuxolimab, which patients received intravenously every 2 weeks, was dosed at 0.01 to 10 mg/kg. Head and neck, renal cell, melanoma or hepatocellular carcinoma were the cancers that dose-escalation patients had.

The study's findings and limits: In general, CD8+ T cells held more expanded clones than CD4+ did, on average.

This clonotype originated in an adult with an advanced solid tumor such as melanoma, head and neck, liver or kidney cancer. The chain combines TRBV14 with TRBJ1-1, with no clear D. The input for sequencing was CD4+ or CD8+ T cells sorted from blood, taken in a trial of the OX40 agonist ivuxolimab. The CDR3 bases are TGTGCCAGCAGCCATCGACTTGCGGCGCGCACTGAAGCTTTCTTT. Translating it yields CASSHRLAARTEAFF.